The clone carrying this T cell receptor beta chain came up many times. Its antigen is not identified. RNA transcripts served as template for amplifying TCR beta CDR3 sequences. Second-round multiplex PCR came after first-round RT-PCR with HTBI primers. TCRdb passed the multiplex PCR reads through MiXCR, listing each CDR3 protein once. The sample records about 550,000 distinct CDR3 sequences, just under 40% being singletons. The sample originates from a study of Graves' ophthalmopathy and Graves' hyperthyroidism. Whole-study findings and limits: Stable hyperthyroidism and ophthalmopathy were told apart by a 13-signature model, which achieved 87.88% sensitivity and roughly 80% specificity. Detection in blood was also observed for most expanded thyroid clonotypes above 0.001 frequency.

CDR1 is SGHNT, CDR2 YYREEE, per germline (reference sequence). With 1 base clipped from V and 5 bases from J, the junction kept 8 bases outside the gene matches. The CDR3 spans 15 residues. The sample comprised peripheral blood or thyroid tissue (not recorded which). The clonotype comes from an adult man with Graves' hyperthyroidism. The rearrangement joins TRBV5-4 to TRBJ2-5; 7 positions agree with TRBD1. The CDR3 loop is CASSLLLGGAETQYF. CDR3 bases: TGTGCCAGCAGCTTGCTTCTAGGGGGCGCGGAGACCCAGTACTTC. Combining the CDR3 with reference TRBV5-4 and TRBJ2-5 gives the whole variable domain ETGVTQSPTHLIKTRGQQVTLRCSSQSGHNTVSWYQQALGQGPQFIFQYYREEENGRGNFPPRFSGLQFPNYSSELNVNALELDDSALYLCASSLLLGGAETQYFGPGTRLLVL.